The 7 T cell receptor beta chains below come from one sample, sequenced in a study of T cells in Graves' hyperthyroidism and ophthalmopathy. It was RNA transcripts that yielded the amplified TCR beta CDR3 regions. TCR CDR3 underwent first-round RT-PCR with the HTBI primer set. TCRdb processed the multiplex PCR reads anew with MiXCR; each CDR3 protein has one entry. The sample includes approximately 430,000 distinct CDR3 sequences, 15% to 18% of them seen just once. Sequencing was carried out using blood. The source is a woman between 18 and 30 years old with Graves' hyperthyroidism.

The chain has TRBV19 and TRBJ2-1; 7 bases map to TRBD2. This CDR3 region has 13 residues. The junction had 4 bases not matched to a gene; V was cut back by 6 bases and J by 5 bases. The germline V gene encodes CDR1 LNHDA and CDR2 SQIVND (reference sequence). The CDR3 sequence is CASSGRRDNEQFF. The CDR3 nucleotides are TGTGCCAGTAGCGGGAGGCGGGACAATGAGCAGTTCTTC.

This clonotype was picked up many times. The chain couples TRBV11-3 to TRBJ2-7; 7 positions agree with TRBD1. Trimming cost V 4 bases and J 2 bases; bases outside gene matches: 5. The CDR3 length is 14 residues. Germline lookup yields CDR1 SGHNT and CDR2 YENEEA. For the CDR3, the DNA is TGTGCCAGCAGCTCCGCGGACAGGACCTACGAGCAGTACTTC. Its translation: CASSSADRTYEQYF. Full variable domain (outside the CDR3, taken from reference TRBV11-3 and TRBJ2-7): EAGVVQSPRYKIIEKKQPVAFWCNPISGHNTLYWYLQNLGQGPELLIRYENEEAVDDSQLPKDRFSAERLKGVDSTLKIQPAELGDSAVYLCASSSADRTYEQYFGPGTRLTVT.

This clonotype appeared many times. The chain joins TRBV27 to TRBJ2-5; D is uncertain. Trimming shortened V by 8 bases and J by 7 bases, and 14 bases separated the two germline ends. The CDR3 is 12 residues long. From germline, CDR1 is MNHEY and CDR2 SMNVEV (reference sequence). CDR3 amino acids: CASGRPAGTQYF. The CDR3 DNA is TGTGCCAGCGGACGCCCGGCAGGGACCCAGTACTTC.

The rearrangement uses TRBV11-2 and TRBJ1-2; possible D gene TRBD1, 6 bases. V was cut by 4 bases and J by 6 bases, with 21 bases left in between. The CDR3 loop spans 16 amino acids. The germline CDR1 and CDR2 sequences are SGHAT and FQNNGV. CDR3 residues: CASSSGLAGGLDGYTF. The CDR3 DNA reads TGTGCCAGCAGCTCCGGACTAGCGGGGGGGCTGGATGGCTACACCTTC.

Points on this clonotype: This may arise from a read error, as a much more abundant clone is one base away. J is TRBJ1-4 and V is TRBV30, with unresolved D. Germline CDR1 reads GTSNPN; CDR2 reads SVGIG (reference sequence). The CDR3 is 10 amino acids. The CDR3 is CDWSGEKLFF. The DNA of the CDR3 is TGTGACTGGAGTGGGGAAAAACTGTTTTTT.

The sample holds many counts of this clonotype. This rearrangement joins TRBV5-1 to TRBJ2-2; D gene uncertain. Germline V gene lookup returns CDR1 SGHRS and CDR2 YFSETQ. The CDR3 contains 12 residues. Trimming cost V 4 bases and J 6 bases, with 7 bases left between them. CDR3 DNA: TGCGCCAGCAGCCGGGCCGCCGGGGAGCTGTTTTTT. Translated: CASSRAAGELFF.

The V gene is TRBV10-3, the J gene TRBJ2-3; 15 bases map to TRBD2. Germline CDR1 ENHRY, CDR2 SYGVKD. There are 16 residues in the CDR3. Germline trimming cut 5 bases from V and 3 bases from J; bases unmatched to any gene: 3. This CDR3 reads CAISRTSGGATDTQYF. The DNA for the CDR3 is TGTGCCATCAGTCGGACTAGCGGGGGGGCAACAGATACGCAGTATTTT.